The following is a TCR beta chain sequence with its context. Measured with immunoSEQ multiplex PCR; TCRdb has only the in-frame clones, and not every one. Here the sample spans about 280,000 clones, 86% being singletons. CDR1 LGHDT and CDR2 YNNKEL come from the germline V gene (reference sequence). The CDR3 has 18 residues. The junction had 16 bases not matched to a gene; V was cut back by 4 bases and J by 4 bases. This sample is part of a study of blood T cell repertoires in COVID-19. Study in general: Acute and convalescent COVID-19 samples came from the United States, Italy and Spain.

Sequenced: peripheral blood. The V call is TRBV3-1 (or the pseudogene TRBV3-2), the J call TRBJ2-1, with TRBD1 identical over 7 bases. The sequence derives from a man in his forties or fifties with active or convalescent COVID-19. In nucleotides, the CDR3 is TGTGCCAGCAGCCCGATGGGGACAGCTGGATTTTTTTACAATGAGCAGTTCTTC. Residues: CASSPMGTAGFFYNEQFF.